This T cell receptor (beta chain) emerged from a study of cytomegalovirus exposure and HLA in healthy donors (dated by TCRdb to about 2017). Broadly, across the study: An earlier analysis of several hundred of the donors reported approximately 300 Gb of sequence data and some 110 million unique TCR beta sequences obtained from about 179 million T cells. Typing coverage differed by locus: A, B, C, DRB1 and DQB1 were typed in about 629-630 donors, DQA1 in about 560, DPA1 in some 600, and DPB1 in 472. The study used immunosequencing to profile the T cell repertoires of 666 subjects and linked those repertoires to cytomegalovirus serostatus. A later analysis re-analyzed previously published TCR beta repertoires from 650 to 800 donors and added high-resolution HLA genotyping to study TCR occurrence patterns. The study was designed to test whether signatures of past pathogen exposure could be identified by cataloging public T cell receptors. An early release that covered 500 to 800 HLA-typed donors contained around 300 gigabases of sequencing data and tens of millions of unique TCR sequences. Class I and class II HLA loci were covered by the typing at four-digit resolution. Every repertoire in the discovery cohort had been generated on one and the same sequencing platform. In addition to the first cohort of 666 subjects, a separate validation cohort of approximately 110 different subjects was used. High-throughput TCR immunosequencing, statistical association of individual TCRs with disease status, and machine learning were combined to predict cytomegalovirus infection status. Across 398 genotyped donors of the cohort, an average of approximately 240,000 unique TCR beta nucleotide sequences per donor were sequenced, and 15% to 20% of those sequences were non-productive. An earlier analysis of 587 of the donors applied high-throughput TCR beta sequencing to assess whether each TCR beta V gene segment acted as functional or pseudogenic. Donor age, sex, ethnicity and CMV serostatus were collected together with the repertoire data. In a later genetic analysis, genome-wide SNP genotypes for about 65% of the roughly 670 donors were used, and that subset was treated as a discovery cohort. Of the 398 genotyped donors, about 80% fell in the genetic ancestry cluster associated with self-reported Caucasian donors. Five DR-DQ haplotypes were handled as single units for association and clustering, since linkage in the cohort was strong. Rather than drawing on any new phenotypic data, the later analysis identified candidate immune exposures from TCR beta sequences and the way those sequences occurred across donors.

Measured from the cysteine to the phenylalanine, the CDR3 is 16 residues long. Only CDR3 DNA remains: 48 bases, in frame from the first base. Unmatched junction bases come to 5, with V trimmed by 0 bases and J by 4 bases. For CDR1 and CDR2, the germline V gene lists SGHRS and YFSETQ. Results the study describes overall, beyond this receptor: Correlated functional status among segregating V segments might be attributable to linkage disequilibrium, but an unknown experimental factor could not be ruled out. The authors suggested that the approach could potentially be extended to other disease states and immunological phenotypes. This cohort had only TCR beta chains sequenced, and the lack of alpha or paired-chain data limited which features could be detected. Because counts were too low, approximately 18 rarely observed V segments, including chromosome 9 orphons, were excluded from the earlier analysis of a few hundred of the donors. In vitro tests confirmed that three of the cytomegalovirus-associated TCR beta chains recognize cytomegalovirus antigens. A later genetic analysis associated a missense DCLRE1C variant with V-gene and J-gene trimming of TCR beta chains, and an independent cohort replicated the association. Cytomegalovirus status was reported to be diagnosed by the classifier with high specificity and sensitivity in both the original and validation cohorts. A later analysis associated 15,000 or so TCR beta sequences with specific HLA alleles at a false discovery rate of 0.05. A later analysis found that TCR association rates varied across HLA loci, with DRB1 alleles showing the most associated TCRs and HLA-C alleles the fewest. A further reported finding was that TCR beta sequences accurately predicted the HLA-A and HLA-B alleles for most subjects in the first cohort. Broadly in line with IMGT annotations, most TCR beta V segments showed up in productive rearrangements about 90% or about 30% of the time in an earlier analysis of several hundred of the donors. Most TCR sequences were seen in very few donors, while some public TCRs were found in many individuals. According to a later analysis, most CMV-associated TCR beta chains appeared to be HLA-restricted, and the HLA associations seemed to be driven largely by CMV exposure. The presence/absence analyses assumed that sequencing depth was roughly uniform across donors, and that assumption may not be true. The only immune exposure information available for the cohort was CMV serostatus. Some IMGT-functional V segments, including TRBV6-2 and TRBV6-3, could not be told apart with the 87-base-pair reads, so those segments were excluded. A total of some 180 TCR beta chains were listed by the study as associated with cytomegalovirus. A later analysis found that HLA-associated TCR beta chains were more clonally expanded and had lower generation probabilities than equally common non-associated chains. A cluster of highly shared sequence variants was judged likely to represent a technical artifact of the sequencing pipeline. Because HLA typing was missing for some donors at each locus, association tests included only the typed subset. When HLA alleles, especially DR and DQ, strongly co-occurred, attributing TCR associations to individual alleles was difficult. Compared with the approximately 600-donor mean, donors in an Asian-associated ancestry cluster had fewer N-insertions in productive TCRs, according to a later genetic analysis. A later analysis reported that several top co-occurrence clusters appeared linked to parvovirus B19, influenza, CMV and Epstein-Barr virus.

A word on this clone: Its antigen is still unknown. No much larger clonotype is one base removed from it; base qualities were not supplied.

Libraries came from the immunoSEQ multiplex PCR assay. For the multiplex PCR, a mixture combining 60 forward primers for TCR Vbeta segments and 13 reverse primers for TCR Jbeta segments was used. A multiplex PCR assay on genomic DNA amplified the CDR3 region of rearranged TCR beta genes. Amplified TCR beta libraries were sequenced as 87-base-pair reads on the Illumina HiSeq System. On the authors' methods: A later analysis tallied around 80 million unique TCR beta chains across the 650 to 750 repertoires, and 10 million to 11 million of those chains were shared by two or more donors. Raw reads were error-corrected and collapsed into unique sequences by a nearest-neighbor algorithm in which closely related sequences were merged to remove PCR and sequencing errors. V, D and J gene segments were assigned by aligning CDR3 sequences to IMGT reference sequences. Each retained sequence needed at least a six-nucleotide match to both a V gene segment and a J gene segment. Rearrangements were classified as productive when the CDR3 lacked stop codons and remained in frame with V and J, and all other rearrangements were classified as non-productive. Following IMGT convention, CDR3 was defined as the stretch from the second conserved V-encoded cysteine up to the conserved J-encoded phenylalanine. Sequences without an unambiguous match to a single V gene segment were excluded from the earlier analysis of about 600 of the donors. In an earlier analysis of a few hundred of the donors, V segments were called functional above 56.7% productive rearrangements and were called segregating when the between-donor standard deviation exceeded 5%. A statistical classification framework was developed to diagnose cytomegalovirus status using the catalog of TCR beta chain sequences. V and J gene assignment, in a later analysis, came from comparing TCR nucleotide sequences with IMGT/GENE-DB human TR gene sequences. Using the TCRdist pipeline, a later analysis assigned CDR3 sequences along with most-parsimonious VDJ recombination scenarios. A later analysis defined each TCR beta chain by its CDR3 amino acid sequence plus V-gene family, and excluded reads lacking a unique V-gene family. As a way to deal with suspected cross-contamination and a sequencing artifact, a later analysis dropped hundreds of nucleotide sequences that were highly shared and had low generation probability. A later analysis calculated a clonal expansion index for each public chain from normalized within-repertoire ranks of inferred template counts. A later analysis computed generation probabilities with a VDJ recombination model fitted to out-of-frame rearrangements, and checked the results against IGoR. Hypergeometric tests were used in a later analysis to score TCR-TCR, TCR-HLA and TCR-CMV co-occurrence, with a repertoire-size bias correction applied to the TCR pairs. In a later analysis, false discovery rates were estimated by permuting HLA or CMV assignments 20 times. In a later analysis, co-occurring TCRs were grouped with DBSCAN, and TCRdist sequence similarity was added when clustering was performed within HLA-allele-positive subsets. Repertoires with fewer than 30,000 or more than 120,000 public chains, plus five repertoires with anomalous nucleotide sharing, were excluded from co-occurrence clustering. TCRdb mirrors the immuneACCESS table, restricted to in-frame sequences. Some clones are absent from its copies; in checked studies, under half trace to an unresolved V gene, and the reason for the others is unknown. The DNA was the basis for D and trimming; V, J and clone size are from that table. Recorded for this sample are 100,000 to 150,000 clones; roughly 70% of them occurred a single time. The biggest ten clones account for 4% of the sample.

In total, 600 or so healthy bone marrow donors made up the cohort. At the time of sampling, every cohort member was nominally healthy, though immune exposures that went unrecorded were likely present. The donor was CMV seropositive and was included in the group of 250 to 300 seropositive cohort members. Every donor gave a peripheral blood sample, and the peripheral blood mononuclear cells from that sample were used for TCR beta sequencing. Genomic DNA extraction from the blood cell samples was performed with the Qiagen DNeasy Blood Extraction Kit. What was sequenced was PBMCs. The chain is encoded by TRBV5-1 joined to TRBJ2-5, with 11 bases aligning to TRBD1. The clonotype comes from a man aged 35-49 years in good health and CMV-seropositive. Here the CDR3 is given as CASSLAGTGGAETQYF. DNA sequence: TGCGCCAGCAGCTTGGCAGGGACAGGGGGAGCAGAGACCCAGTACTTC. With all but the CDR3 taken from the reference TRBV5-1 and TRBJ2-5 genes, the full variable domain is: KAGVTQTPRYLIKTRGQQVTLSCSPISGHRSVSWYQQTPGQGLQFLFEYFSETQRNKGNFPGRFSGRQFSNSRSEMNVSTLELGDSALYLCASSLAGTGGAETQYFGPGTRLLVL.